This paragraph reports one T cell receptor (beta chain). Using immunoSEQ multiplex PCR, the repertoire was profiled, and TCRdb retains in-frame clones only, with some absent. The data show under 95,000 clones, 65% to 85% seen once. CDR3 size: 15 residues. Germline V gene data show CDR1 as SNHLY and CDR2 as FYNNEI. The V gene end was trimmed by 4 bases and the J gene end by 5 bases; junction bases not matched to a gene: 9. This entry is derived from a study of PD-L1 blockade in urothelial cancer. Whole-study context: When patients started atezolizumab at some point between 2013 and 2015, it was given at 1,200 mg intravenously every 3 weeks.

Sample time point: pretreatment peripheral blood. Pretreatment and on-treatment blood mononuclear cell samples were taken, totaling between 1 and 8 time points per patient. This TCR derives from a man in his 60s with urothelial cancer. The specimen was PBMCs, collected around atezolizumab (anti-PD-L1) treatment. The V gene is TRBV2, the J gene TRBJ2-5, with 8 nucleotides matching TRBD1. The DNA for the CDR3 is TGTGCCAGCAGTGGGACCGTCAGGGGGCCGGAGACCCAGTACTTC. Translation: CASSGTVRGPETQYF.